The 15 T cell receptor beta chains given below trace back to one sample, sequenced in a study of T cells in localized non-small cell lung cancer. Repertoires were generated with immunoSEQ multiplex PCR, while TCRdb's copy carries only in-frame clones and drops some. The table lists roughly 72,000 clones, around 82% of them singletons. This material consisted of peripheral blood, taken before any cancer treatment. The receptor source for this set is a female donor older than 55 with stage I lung adenocarcinoma.

V usage is TRBV27 and J usage is TRBJ1-5; 9 bases are shared with TRBD1. CDR1 is MNHEY, CDR2 SMNVEV, per germline (reference sequence). The CDR3 is 14 amino acids. With V trimmed by 6 bases and J by 6 bases, 6 bases remained unmatched. Here the CDR3 reads CASSWGQGGQPQHF. CDR3 DNA sequence: TGTGCCAGCAGCTGGGGACAGGGCGGTCAGCCCCAGCATTTT.

This clone appeared once. V usage is TRBV27 and J usage is TRBJ2-5; TRBD2 is a possible D gene (6 bases). From germline, CDR1 is MNHEY and CDR2 SMNVEV (reference sequence). The V end was cut by 6 bases, the J end by 4 bases, with 12 bases between. The CDR3 spans 13 residues. The CDR3 DNA is TGTGCCAGCAGGGGGACTCTCCGAGAGACCCAGTACTTC. The encoded protein is CASRGTLRETQYF.

V usage is TRBV7-2 and J usage is TRBJ2-5; TRBD2 matches at 7 bases. CDR1 is SGHTA, CDR2 FQGNSA, per germline. J was trimmed by 5 bases and V by 5 bases; bases with no gene match: 17. The CDR3 extends over 17 amino acids. The CDR3: CASSPNGQVGGWETQYF. In nucleotides, the CDR3 is TGTGCCAGCAGCCCCAATGGCCAAGTCGGGGGGTGGGAGACCCAGTACTTC.

The chain recombines TRBV19 with TRBJ1-6; D ambiguous. The germline gives CDR1 LNHDA, CDR2 SQIVND (reference sequence). Trimming stripped 2 bases from V and 10 bases from J, with 9 bases between. The CDR3 loop spans 13 amino acids. CDR3 in DNA: TGTGCCAGTAGTATACCTCCCTCCTCACCCCTCCACTTT. Protein product: CASSIPPSSPLHF.

V and J are TRBV4-1 and TRBJ2-2; D unclear. From germline, CDR1 is MGHRA and CDR2 YSYEKL. Trimming stripped 0 bases from V and 1 base from J, with 9 bases between. CDR3 length: 16 residues. CDR3 loop: CASSQDTGRNTGELFF. The CDR3, as DNA: TGCGCCAGCAGCCAAGATACGGGCAGGAACACCGGGGAGCTGTTTTTT.

This clone was seen a handful of times. The J gene is TRBJ2-3, the V gene TRBV10-3, with no clear D. V lost 2 bases, J lost 6 bases, and 6 bases lay in between. CDR1 and CDR2 (germline): ENHRY, SYGVKD. This CDR3 has 12 amino acids. Here the CDR3 DNA reads TGTGCCATCAGTGAGATCACGGATACGCAGTATTTT. This translates into CAISEITDTQYF.

V usage is TRBV7-2 and J usage is TRBJ2-2; 7 nucleotides match TRBD2. V was clipped by 5 bases and J by 6 bases; unmatched bases: 15. The V gene's germline CDR1 is SGHTA and CDR2 FQGNSA. The CDR3 is made up of 17 amino acids. The CDR3, as DNA: TGTGCCAGCAGCCCCTCCAGTGGCGGGAGAGGGCCCGGGGAGCTGTTTTTT. Encoded protein: CASSPSSGGRGPGELFF.

The gene calls are TRBV6-5 and TRBJ1-3; D is uncertain. The germline V gene encodes CDR1 MNHEY and CDR2 SVGAGI. The CDR3 spans 13 residues. V lost 4 bases to trimming and J lost 3 bases, with 7 bases between them. The CDR3 nucleotides read TGTGCCAGCAGTTTAGGCATTGGAAACACCATATATTTT. Amino acids: CASSLGIGNTIYF.

The CDR3 nucleotides read TGTGCCAGCTCACCTGCAAGGACTAGCGGGGCCGGGGAGCTGTTTTTT. It is translated as CASSPARTSGAGELFF. The rearrangement uses TRBV18 and TRBJ2-2, with 12 bases identical to TRBD2. The germline CDR1 and CDR2 sequences are KGHSH and LQKENI. The CDR3 has 16 amino acids. With 3 bases clipped from V and 6 bases from J, the junction kept 5 bases outside the gene matches.

This chain joins TRBV5-4 and TRBJ2-5; D uncertain. V was trimmed by 0 bases and J by 5 bases, leaving 5 bases between them. The germline gives CDR1 SGHNT, CDR2 YYREEE (reference sequence). This CDR3 has 12 amino acids. The CDR3 is CASSLVDETQYF. The DNA of the CDR3 is TGTGCCAGCAGCTTGGTAGATGAGACCCAGTACTTC.

The V call is TRBV9, the J call TRBJ2-1, with D uncertain. Germline loops: CDR1 SGDLS, CDR2 YYNGEE. The germline V and J ends were trimmed by 4 bases and 4 bases, with 15 bases remaining between them. This CDR3 contains 15 residues. The CDR3 nucleotides are TGTGCCAGCAGCCCAGACCCGTACGAGTACAATGAGCAGTTCTTC. It translates to CASSPDPYEYNEQFF.

The gene calls are TRBV10-3 and TRBJ2-7; weak D call: TRBD2 (6 bases). CDR3 size: 12 residues. V was shortened by 10 bases and J by 3 bases, with 13 bases between the two germline ends. The V gene's germline CDR1 is ENHRY and CDR2 SYGVKD. CDR3 residues: CATSGTDYEQYF. CDR3 DNA: TGTGCCACCTCCGGGACTGACTACGAGCAGTACTTC.

The chain recombines TRBV4-1 with TRBJ2-1; TRBD2 matches 10 bases. The CDR3 length is 16 residues. Germline lookup yields CDR1 MGHRA and CDR2 YSYEKL. The V and J ends lost 4 bases and 0 bases, in that order; junction bases with no gene match: 3. DNA for the CDR3: TGCGCCAGCAGCCGTGGACTAGCGGCCTCCTACAATGAGCAGTTCTTC. The encoded protein is CASSRGLAASYNEQFF.

The chain recombines TRBV5-6 with TRBJ2-7; D is perhaps TRBD2 (6 bases). Germline CDR1 and CDR2: SGHDT and YYEEEE. With 3 bases removed from V and 5 bases from J, the gap between germline ends came to 12 bases. This CDR3 is built from 13 residues. CDR3 protein: CASSSVGGDEQYF. In nucleotides, the CDR3 is TGTGCCAGCAGCTCCGTAGGAGGGGACGAGCAGTACTTC.

About this clone: Without the conserved terminal phenylalanine or tryptophan, this CDR3 likely stems from a read error. V is TRBV9 and J is TRBJ1-2; D gene ambiguous. This CDR3 has 14 residues. Germline CDR1 and CDR2: SGDLS and YYNGEE. The V and J ends lost 0 bases and 4 bases respectively, with 10 bases between them. CDR3 region: CASSVGPEPYGYTI. The DNA of the CDR3 is TGTGCCAGCAGCGTAGGCCCAGAGCCCTATGGCTACACCATC.